These 15 T cell receptor beta chains came from one sample sequenced in a study of CD8 T cells in ankylosing spondylitis. From the 5' RACE reads, TCRdb called clonotypes with MiXCR, one entry per CDR3 protein. This sample has a few hundred thousand distinct CDR3 sequences, with about a sixth found just once. Antigens for these TCRs are unknown. Findings and limits, study-wide: Seven to nine highly homologous variants formed a TCR beta motif that appeared characteristic of ankylosing spondylitis blood.

Source material: blood, either unsorted or a sorted T cell fraction (not recorded which). The receptors here all came from a male donor with ankylosing spondylitis.

The chain couples TRBV7-3 to TRBJ2-7, with D possibly matching TRBD2 (6 bases). The germline V and J ends were trimmed by 2 bases and 0 bases, with 11 bases remaining between them. In germline, CDR1 is SGHTA, CDR2 FQGTGA. The CDR3 is 15 amino acids. The CDR3 bases are TGTGCCAGCAGCTTAGGAGGGGACCTCTCCTACGAGCAGTACTTC. Translated, it gives CASSLGGDLSYEQYF.

J is TRBJ2-5 and V is TRBV28; D unclear. The germline V gene encodes CDR1 MDHEN and CDR2 SYDVKM. The CDR3 is made up of 14 amino acids. V shed 3 bases and J shed 11 bases, with 19 bases lying between them. CDR3 sequence (DNA): TGTGCCAGCAGTTTCGACATCCCACAAGAGATGCAGTACTTC. Translation gives CASSFDIPQEMQYF.

This clonotype was counted once. The chain employs TRBV5-1 and TRBJ2-7, with D possibly matching TRBD1 (6 bases). This CDR3 comprises 15 residues. Germline V gene sequence: CDR1 SGHRS, CDR2 YFSETQ. Deletions cut 1 base from V and 3 bases from J, with 14 bases between. Here the CDR3 reads CASSLFRDKIYEQYF. CDR3 in DNA: TGCGCCAGCAGCTTGTTCCGGGACAAGATCTACGAGCAGTACTTC.

This clonotype was counted between two and nine times. The chain combines TRBV11-2 with TRBJ2-1; 7 nucleotides agree with TRBD2. Germline V gives CDR1 SGHAT, CDR2 FQNNGV. Trimming took 4 bases from V and 8 from J; bases not matched to a gene: 5. The CDR3 contains 13 residues. The chain's CDR3 is CASSSGRGDEQFF. CDR3 coding DNA: TGTGCCAGCAGCTCTGGCCGGGGGGATGAGCAGTTCTTC. Drawing the rest from reference TRBV11-2 and TRBJ2-1, the complete variable domain is EAGVAQSPRYKIIEKRQSVAFWCNPISGHATLYWYQQILGQGPKLLIQFQNNGVVDDSQLPKDRFSAERLKGVDSTLKIQPAKLEDSAVYLCASSSGRGDEQFFGPGTRLTVL.

J is TRBJ2-7 and V is TRBV11-2; D possibly matches TRBD1 or TRBD2 (5 bases each). This CDR3 comprises 15 residues. The germline V gene encodes CDR1 SGHAT and CDR2 FQNNGV. The V gene lost 1 base and the J gene lost 3 bases, with 13 bases spanning the gap. The CDR3 coding sequence is TGTGCCAGCAGCTTAGGGTTAGGGGACGGCTACGAGCAGTACTTC. Protein sequence: CASSLGLGDGYEQYF.

The V and J genes are TRBV12-3 or TRBV12-4 and TRBJ2-2; D not resolved. V shed 5 bases and J shed 2 bases, with 6 bases lying between them. The CDR3 contains 13 residues. The CDR3 spells CASSPRNTGELFF. In nucleotides, the CDR3 is TGTGCCAGCAGTCCACGTAACACCGGGGAGCTGTTTTTT.

This clonotype was found a few times. The J gene is TRBJ1-5, the V gene TRBV5-8; D gene unclear. The V gene lost 4 bases and the J gene lost 3 bases, with 14 bases spanning the gap. This CDR3 comprises 15 residues. Per germline, CDR1 SGHTS and CDR2 YDEGEE. The CDR3 region has the DNA TGTGCCAGCAGCCTCGACCGTTACATCAATCAGCCCCAGCATTTT. This translates into CASSLDRYINQPQHF.

This clonotype was seen ten or more times. The chain's CDR3 is CSVEDPRAAGETGELFF. Written as DNA, the CDR3 is TGCAGCGTTGAAGATCCCCGGGCCGCCGGGGAGACCGGGGAGCTGTTTTTT. The chain has TRBV29-1 and TRBJ2-2; D may be TRBD2 (5 bases). Germline V gives CDR1 SQVTM, CDR2 ANQGSEA. CDR3 length: 17 amino acids. Trimming removed 0 bases from V and 5 bases from J, with 19 bases in between.

This sequence joins TRBV4-1 and TRBJ2-5; the D is unclear. The germline gives CDR1 MGHRA, CDR2 YSYEKL. The CDR3 extends over 17 amino acids. Deletions cut 0 bases from V and 3 bases from J, with 17 bases between. The CDR3 loop is CASSQDFGSPFEETQYF. Here the CDR3 DNA reads TGCGCCAGCAGCCAAGATTTCGGGTCCCCGTTCGAAGAGACCCAGTACTTC.

This rearrangement joins TRBV29-1 to TRBJ2-1; D tentatively reads TRBD1 or TRBD2 (5 bases each). The V end was cut by 5 bases, the J end by 5 bases, with 13 bases between. CDR1 is SQVTM, CDR2 ANQGSEA, per germline. The CDR3 loop spans 13 amino acids. The CDR3 loop is CSVTDGAHNEQFF. CDR3 nucleotide sequence: TGCAGCGTTACCGACGGGGCTCACAATGAGCAGTTCTTC.

Only a few counts were recorded for this clonotype. This chain links TRBV19 with TRBJ1-5, with D uncertain. V shed 7 bases and J shed 3 bases, with 10 bases lying between them. Germline CDR1 and CDR2: LNHDA and SQIVND (reference sequence). This CDR3 region has 13 residues. Here the CDR3 reads CASIGRDNQPQHF. In DNA, the CDR3 is TGTGCCAGTATTGGACGGGACAATCAGCCCCAGCATTTT.

The V and J genes are TRBV19 and TRBJ2-1; D is unclear. The CDR3 contains 13 residues. The germline V gene encodes CDR1 LNHDA and CDR2 SQIVND (reference sequence). Trimming took off 5 bases at V and 3 bases at J, with 8 bases between the two ends. CDR3: CASSQAVYNEQFF. The DNA for the CDR3 is TGTGCCAGTAGTCAGGCGGTCTACAATGAGCAGTTCTTC.

The chain employs TRBV6-1 and TRBJ1-2; D possibly corresponds to TRBD1 (6 bases). V lost 1 base, J lost 7 bases, and 10 bases lay in between. This CDR3 spans 13 amino acids. The germline V gene encodes CDR1 MNHNS and CDR2 SASEGT. The CDR3 region is CASSEGTGFGYTF. CDR3 bases: TGTGCCAGCAGTGAAGGAACAGGGTTTGGCTACACCTTC.

The chain employs TRBV5-1 and TRBJ1-1; tentative D call: TRBD1 (6 bases). In germline, CDR1 is SGHRS, CDR2 YFSETQ. The CDR3 contains 16 residues. Trimming cost V 4 bases and J 1 base, with 17 bases left between them. The chain's CDR3 is CASSTPYGTTNTEAFF. In DNA, the CDR3 is TGCGCCAGCAGCACCCCATACGGGACAACGAACACTGAAGCTTTCTTT.

The table lists this clonotype with a few counts. The J gene is TRBJ2-7, the V gene TRBV28; 9 bases are a match to TRBD1. CDR3 length: 14 amino acids. The germline V gene encodes CDR1 MDHEN and CDR2 SYDVKM. V trimming: 6 bases; J trimming: 1 base; junction bases outside the gene matches: 4. For the CDR3, the DNA is TGTGCCAGCAGCTGGACAGGGGATTCCTACGAGCAGTACTTC. This codes for CASSWTGDSYEQYF.